This T cell receptor (beta chain) is from a study of T cell responses to AZD1222 COVID-19 vaccine (dated by TCRdb to the early 2020s). Context from the whole study: A total of 240 or so trial participants underwent TCR sequencing, of whom about 200 had received two doses of AZD1222 and roughly 26 had received two doses of the MenACWY control vaccine. Trial participants were enrolled by age into subgroups of 18-55, 56-69 and 70-plus years, and around 150, 29 and 61 TCR-sequenced participants, respectively, were included in these subgroups. Beyond this particular receptor, the publication reports: Participants were mostly white British, with more females than males. The authors suggested clonal diversity may have been underestimated. The whole spike protein was spanned by vaccine-associated CD4 TCRs, and dominant responses were seen in regions 160-218 and 743-854. Reportedly, close to half of the unique spike-specific TCRs recognized epitopes lying outside the regions that are mutated in the B.1.351 and B.1.1.7 variants. Because no day 14 peak-response samples were available, the repertoires could be characterized only after the peak T cell response. The 56-69-year group was small, and its depth increase did not reach significance, likely because of low power. Spike-specific TCR breadth and depth rose significantly after two AZD1222 doses compared with day 0 and with MenACWY recipients. Only five or six AZD1222 recipients were SARS-CoV-2 seropositive at baseline, limiting conclusions about previously exposed vaccinees.

From the germline V gene, CDR1 is MNHEY and CDR2 is SVGEGT. At the junction V is shortened by 7 bases and J by 5 bases, with 17 bases in between. Including the terminal cysteine and phenylalanine, the CDR3 comprises 14 residues. Solely the CDR3 DNA is kept, with 42 bases framed from the first base. The CDR3 regions of human TCRbeta chains were analyzed by immunosequencing. Regarding the original processing steps: TCRs in the repertoires were matched against a reference library of SARS-CoV-2-specific TCRs that had been generated with the MIRA antigen-specificity platform. Breadth was defined as the fraction of unique TCRs that were SARS-CoV-2-associated. Depth was defined as the fraction of total T cells that were SARS-CoV-2-associated. Using the MIRA data, each spike-specific TCR was assigned both to the spike region to which the TCR was reactive and to a CD4 or CD8 class. Log10-transformed breadth and depth values were compared by one-way ANOVA with Sidak's multiple comparisons tests. TCRdb stores this immuneACCESS table with in-frame sequences only. Part of the clones is absent; in the studies checked, under half of the shortfall reflects unresolved V genes, and no reason is known for the rest. Clone size and the V and J calls come from that table; the DNA yielded D and trimming. The sample table shows about 120,000 clones, and 85% to 95% are seen once. Jointly, the top ten make up 5% of the sample.

According to the study, the label for this sample's time point signals: about 28 days (+/-7) after the second vaccine dose. Because spike-specific TCR depth and breadth did not differ between the two schedules, AZD1222 recipients who got a second dose at roughly 4 weeks were pooled with those who got a second dose at roughly 12 weeks. Vaccinee samples came from UK trials COV001 and COV002, including a single-blind randomized controlled phase 2/3 trial of AZD1222 (ChAdOx1 nCoV-19) in healthy adults. For TCRbeta chain sequencing, PBMC samples from trial participants were taken at day 0 and at day 28 after the second dose. Points on this clone: This clone's antigen is unknown. No much larger clonotype is one base removed from it; base qualities were not supplied.

The receptor was derived from an adult who received the AZD1222 COVID-19 vaccine. The material sequenced was peripheral blood, taken 28 days after the second AZD1222 dose. The rearrangement joined TRBV6-2 or TRBV6-3 to TRBJ1-2; tentative D gene TRBD1, with 6 bases matching. The CDR3 region reads CASTPAGAGYGYTF. The DNA sequence is given as TGTGCCAGCACCCCGGCGGGGGCAGGGTATGGCTACACCTTC.